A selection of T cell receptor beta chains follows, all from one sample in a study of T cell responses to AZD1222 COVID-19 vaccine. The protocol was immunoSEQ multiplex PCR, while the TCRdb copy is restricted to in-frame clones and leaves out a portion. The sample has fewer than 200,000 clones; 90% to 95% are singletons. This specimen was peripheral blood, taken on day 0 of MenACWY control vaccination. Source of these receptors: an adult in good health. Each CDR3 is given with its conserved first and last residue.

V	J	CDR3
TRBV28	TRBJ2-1	CASSSRFAGGGLNEQFF
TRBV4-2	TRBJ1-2	CASSQGQLEEYGYTF
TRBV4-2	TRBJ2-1	CASSQGTGDNEQFF
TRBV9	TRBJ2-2	CASSVGGLGYGELFF
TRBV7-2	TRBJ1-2	CASSPRTGTNYGYTF
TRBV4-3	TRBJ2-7	CASSFRMGYSYEQYF
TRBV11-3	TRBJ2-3	CASQESTDTQYF
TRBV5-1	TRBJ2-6	CASSLDEGAGANVLTF
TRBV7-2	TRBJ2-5	CASSSSLSRPGRTQYF
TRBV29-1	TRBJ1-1	CSALTGSTEAFF
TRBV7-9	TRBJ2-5	CASSLREGQETQYF
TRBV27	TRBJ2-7	CASSFEASGRGEQYF
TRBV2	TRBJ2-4	CASSGVAKNIQYF
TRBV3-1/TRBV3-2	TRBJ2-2	CASSQAGGTGELFF
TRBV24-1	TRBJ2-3	CATSEPSGTDTQYF
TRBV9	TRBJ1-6	CASSVEGTGNSPLHF
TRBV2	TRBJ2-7	CASSEQQGAYEQYF
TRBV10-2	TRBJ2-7	CASSDRGAEQYF
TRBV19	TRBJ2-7	CASGQGWGYEQYF
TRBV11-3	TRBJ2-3	CASSFSGVGRTDTQYF
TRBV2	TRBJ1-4	CASSPSIATFEKLFF
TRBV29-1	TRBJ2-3	CSVLKEVTYTDTQYF
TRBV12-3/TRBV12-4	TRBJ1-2	CASTRSPSGNTF
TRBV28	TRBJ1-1	CASTTAIEAFF
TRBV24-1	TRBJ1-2	CATSDGLRTGHTF
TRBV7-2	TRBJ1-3	CASSLSGQGGGGNTIYF
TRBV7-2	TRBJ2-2	CASSLEAGANTGELFF
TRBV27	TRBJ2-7	CARRADPLLREQYF
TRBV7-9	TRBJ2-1	CASSLAGLARNEQFF
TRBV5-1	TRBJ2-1	CASSGGGNTYNEQFF
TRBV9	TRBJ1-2	CASSVVGGPDGYTF
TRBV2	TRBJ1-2	CASRVGQGASNYGYTF
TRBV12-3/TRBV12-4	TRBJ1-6	CASSPRGESPLHF
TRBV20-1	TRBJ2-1	CSARTSREQFF
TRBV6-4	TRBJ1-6	CASRGLGNSPLHF
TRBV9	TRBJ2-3	CASSLAGVSTDTQYF
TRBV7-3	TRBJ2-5	CASSYQGRGTKETQYF
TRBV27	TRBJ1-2	CASRPQGVGYGYTF
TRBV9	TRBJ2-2	CASSGRETTIRELFF
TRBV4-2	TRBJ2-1	CASSQGDRGSGNEQFF
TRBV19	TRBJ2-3	CASSAGQTSTDTQYF
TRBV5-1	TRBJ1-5	CASSEGQGGQPQHF
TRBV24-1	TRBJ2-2	CATSGGPSNTGELFF
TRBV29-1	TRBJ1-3	CSVVRDSGNTIYF
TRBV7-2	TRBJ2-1	CASSSLIGFSYNEQFF
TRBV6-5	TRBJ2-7	CASSSGAYEQYF
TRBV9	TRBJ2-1	CASSVVGSFEQFF
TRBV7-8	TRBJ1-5	CASSFGGQGNQPQHF
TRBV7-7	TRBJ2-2	CASSFTSGMNTGELFF
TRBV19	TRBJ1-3	CASSVRGREGNTIYF
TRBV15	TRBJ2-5	CATSWISGETQYF
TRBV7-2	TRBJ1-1	CASSLGYSGRGTEAFF
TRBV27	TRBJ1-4	CASRPQGARPKLFF